These T cell receptor beta chains were read from a single sample in a study of graft-versus-host responses after intestinal transplantation. The data were produced by immunoSEQ multiplex PCR, yet TCRdb's version contains in-frame clones alone and is incomplete. The sample gives tens of thousands of clones, roughly 94% of which show up once; about 0.2% is in the top ten. Antigens of these TCRs are unknown. Sample: unstimulated CD4+ T cells sorted from spleen or lymph node cells, taken before transplant. These receptors originate from a human donor who was the organ donor for an intestinal transplant. Both conserved end residues are part of each CDR3. A D gene is named only where the DNA matches it firmly. The size field is filled for only some rows; it gives once, few, many or a size class.

size | J | V | D | CDR3 | DNA
NA | TRBJ2-3 | TRBV13 | NA | CASNFCTNNKDTQYF | TGTGCCAGCAATTTCTGCACCAATAACAAGGATACGCAGTATTTT
NA | TRBJ1-3 | TRBV28 | NA | CASSSGALPPGNTIYF | TGTGCCAGCAGTTCTGGCGCGCTCCCCCCTGGAAACACCATATATTTT
few | TRBJ2-3 | TRBV5-1 | TRBD2 | CASSGGLASPDTQYF | TGCGCCAGCAGCGGTGGACTAGCGAGCCCAGATACGCAGTATTTT
once | TRBJ2-2 | TRBV5-1 | NA | CASSLATRDTGELFF | TGCGCCAGCAGCTTGGCAACACGAGACACCGGGGAGCTGTTTTTT
NA | TRBJ1-1 | TRBV7-2 | NA | CASSLAQENTEAFF | TGTGCCAGCAGCTTAGCACAGGAGAACACTGAAGCTTTCTTT
NA | TRBJ1-1 | TRBV6-6 | NA | CASSLGATEAFF | TGTGCCAGCAGCCTGGGGGCCACTGAAGCTTTCTTT
NA | TRBJ1-2 | TRBV18 | NA | CASSPPEAGPNYGYTF | TGTGCCAGCTCACCACCGGAGGCAGGGCCTAACTATGGCTACACCTTC
NA | TRBJ2-7 | TRBV6-6 | TRBD1 | CASSWRQGPYEQYF | TGTGCCAGCAGTTGGCGACAGGGTCCCTACGAGCAGTACTTC
NA | TRBJ2-5 | TRBV5-1 | NA | CASSLEPRVGETQYF | TGCGCCAGCAGCTTGGAGCCAAGGGTGGGGGAGACCCAGTACTTC
NA | TRBJ2-7 | TRBV7-9 | NA | CASSTYGGKKDYEQYF | TGTGCCAGCAGCACTTATGGGGGAAAGAAGGACTACGAGCAGTACTTC
NA | TRBJ1-5 | TRBV7-2 | NA | CASSFELDGHQPQHF | TGTGCCAGCAGCTTTGAGTTGGACGGACATCAGCCCCAGCATTTT
NA | TRBJ1-1 | TRBV30 | TRBD1 | CAWSVSRTGRNTEAFF | TGTGCCTGGAGTGTGTCCCGGACAGGGCGGAACACTGAAGCTTTCTTT
NA | TRBJ2-3 | TRBV19 | NA | CASSRLGPDTQYF | TGTGCCAGTAGTAGACTAGGGCCAGATACGCAGTATTTT
NA | TRBJ1-2 | TRBV6-6 | TRBD1 | CASSGGQGVYGYTF | TGTGCCAGCAGTGGGGGACAGGGCGTCTATGGCTACACCTTC
NA | TRBJ1-2 | TRBV4-1 | NA | CASSQDKGLYGYTF | TGCGCCAGCAGCCAAGATAAGGGGCTCTACGGCTACACCTTC
NA | TRBJ1-1 | TRBV7-2 | TRBD1 | CASSETGYLNTEAFF | TGTGCCAGCAGCGAGACAGGGTACCTGAACACTGAAGCTTTCTTT
NA | TRBJ1-5 | TRBV19 | NA | CASSISRESNQPQHF | TGTGCCAGTAGTATATCCCGGGAAAGCAATCAGCCCCAGCATTTT
NA | TRBJ2-6 | TRBV7-2 | NA | CASSLGGSGANVLTF | TGTGCCAGCAGCCTAGGGGGCTCTGGGGCCAACGTCCTGACTTTC
NA | TRBJ1-5 | TRBV4-3 | TRBD1 | CASSQFLGQHNQPQHF | TGCGCCAGCAGCCAATTCCTGGGACAGCACAATCAGCCCCAGCATTTT
NA | TRBJ1-1 | TRBV7-9 | TRBD1 | CASSWDRGGTEAFF | TGTGCCAGCAGCTGGGACAGGGGGGGCACTGAAGCTTTCTTT
NA | TRBJ2-7 | TRBV5-1 | TRBD2 | CASSLAGGPSEQYF | TGCGCCAGCAGCTTGGCGGGGGGGCCGTCCGAGCAGTACTTC
NA | TRBJ1-2 | TRBV19 | TRBD1 | CASARGRDYGYTF | TGTGCCAGTGCAAGGGGGCGCGACTATGGCTACACCTTC
NA | TRBJ2-4 | TRBV5-1 | NA | CASSLDRAKNIQYF | TGCGCCAGCAGCTTGGACAGGGCCAAAAACATTCAGTACTTC
NA | TRBJ2-1 | TRBV11-2 | TRBD1 | CASSLGLRDRGRYNEQFF | TGTGCCAGCAGCTTAGGATTAAGGGACAGGGGTAGGTACAATGAGCAGTTCTTC
NA | TRBJ2-7 | TRBV5-1 | NA | CASSLGWRSYEQYF | TGCGCCAGCAGCTTGGGTTGGCGGTCCTACGAGCAGTACTTC
NA | TRBJ2-7 | TRBV7-2 | NA | CASSFSRGPYEQYF | TGTGCCAGCAGCTTCAGCCGGGGGCCCTACGAGCAGTACTTC
NA | TRBJ2-3 | TRBV6-6 | TRBD1 | CASSPGDRVTDTQYF | TGTGCCAGCAGCCCGGGGGACAGGGTCACAGATACGCAGTATTTT
NA | TRBJ2-3 | TRBV10-3 | NA | CAISESDAVSTDTQYF | TGTGCCATCAGTGAGTCGGACGCAGTCAGCACAGATACGCAGTATTTT
NA | TRBJ2-5 | TRBV5-5 | NA | CASSLQRLGSGTQYF | TGTGCCAGCAGCTTGCAACGTCTGGGGAGCGGGACCCAGTACTTC
NA | TRBJ1-1 | TRBV30 | NA | CAWSMAGKTEAFF | TGTGCCTGGAGCATGGCCGGGAAGACTGAAGCTTTCTTT
NA | TRBJ2-1 | TRBV7-2 | TRBD2 | CASSLGTSGGHNEQFF | TGTGCCAGCAGCTTAGGAACTAGCGGGGGGCACAATGAGCAGTTCTTC
NA | TRBJ2-1 | TRBV5-1 | NA | CASSLIQSYNEQFF | TGCGCCAGCAGCTTAATTCAGTCCTACAATGAGCAGTTCTTC
NA | TRBJ2-3 | TRBV4-2 | TRBD2 | CASSQGLAVTDTQYF | TGTGCCAGCAGCCAAGGCCTAGCGGTCACAGATACGCAGTATTTT
NA | TRBJ1-1 | TRBV18 | TRBD1 | CASSPPGQGANTEAFF | TGTGCCAGCTCACCACCGGGACAGGGGGCGAACACTGAAGCTTTCTTT
NA | TRBJ2-7 | TRBV11-2 | TRBD1 | CASSLDLGRGTYEQYF | TGTGCCAGCAGCTTAGATTTGGGCAGGGGGACCTACGAGCAGTACTTC
NA | TRBJ1-2 | TRBV18 | TRBD1 | CASSPTGVNYGYTF | TGTGCCAGCTCACCAACAGGGGTGAACTATGGCTACACCTTC
NA | TRBJ1-6 | TRBV6-6 | TRBD1 | CASSYALGQGNSPLHF | TGTGCCAGCAGTTACGCCCTTGGACAGGGGAACTCACCCCTCCACTTT
NA | TRBJ1-1 | TRBV19 | NA | CASPGTKNTEAFF | TGTGCCAGCCCCGGGACAAAGAACACTGAAGCTTTCTTT
once | TRBJ2-5 | TRBV27 | NA | CASSPRNREETQYF | TGTGCCAGCAGTCCCCGAAACCGTGAAGAGACCCAGTACTTC
NA | TRBJ2-3 | TRBV5-6 | NA | CASSLAGSWADTQYF | TGTGCCAGCAGCTTGGCAGGGAGTTGGGCAGATACGCAGTATTTT
NA | TRBJ2-1 | TRBV19 | NA | CASTTGLPSYNEQFF | TGTGCCAGTACCACGGGACTCCCCTCCTACAATGAGCAGTTCTTC
NA | TRBJ1-2 | TRBV19 | NA | CASRGTGNYGYTF | TGTGCCAGTAGGGGCACAGGCAACTATGGCTACACCTTC
NA | TRBJ1-2 | TRBV6-1 | TRBD1 | CASGGGMKTNYGYTF | TGTGCCAGCGGAGGGGGCATGAAAACTAACTATGGCTACACCTTC
NA | TRBJ1-2 | TRBV29-1 | NA | CSVLNYGYTF | TGCAGCGTTTTGAATTATGGCTACACCTTC
NA | TRBJ1-2 | TRBV5-1 | NA | CASSLDVQGNYGYTF | TGCGCCAGCAGCTTGGATGTACAGGGAAACTATGGCTACACCTTC
once | TRBJ2-3 | TRBV28 | TRBD2 | CASTRGLAGAGDTQYF | TGTGCCAGCACCCGCGGACTAGCGGGGGCGGGAGATACGCAGTATTTT
NA | TRBJ2-7 | TRBV28 | TRBD2 | CASSLSGRGASYEQYF | TGTGCCAGCAGTTTATCAGGGCGGGGGGCCTCCTACGAGCAGTACTTC
NA | TRBJ2-2 | TRBV15 | TRBD2 | CATSRSRGGEGGELFF | TGTGCCACCAGCAGATCTCGGGGGGGCGAGGGCGGGGAGCTGTTTTTT
NA | TRBJ2-1 | TRBV5-5 | TRBD2 | CASRPGLAGGSSYNEQFF | TGTGCCAGCAGACCCGGACTAGCGGGGGGGAGCTCCTACAATGAGCAGTTCTTC
NA | TRBJ1-4 | TRBV7-2 | NA | CASSSTGLPNEKLFF | TGTGCCAGCAGCTCGACGGGGCTTCCCAATGAAAAACTGTTTTTT
once | TRBJ1-5 | TRBV6-6 | NA | CASRFDSRGNQPQHF | TGTGCCAGCAGATTCGACAGTCGGGGCAATCAGCCCCAGCATTTT